This T cell receptor beta chain was sequenced in a study of blood T cell repertoires in COVID-19. The CDR3 runs 16 residues. Trimming shortened V by 1 base and J by 0 bases, and 10 bases separated the two germline ends. The germline CDR1 and CDR2 sequences are LGHNA and YNFKEQ. Clones were sequenced by immunoSEQ multiplex PCR, and TCRdb holds only the in-frame ones, with some missing. This table holds a few hundred thousand clones, about 89% found once. This sequence originates from a young woman with COVID-19, enrolled during active disease. The chain joins TRBV4-2 to TRBJ2-4; possible D gene TRBD1, 6 bases. Sequenced material: peripheral blood. The CDR3 sequence: CASSQGAGEAKNIQYF. CDR3 coding DNA: TGTGCCAGCAGCCAAGGGGCAGGGGAAGCCAAAAACATTCAGTACTTC.